This paragraph covers one T cell receptor beta chain sequence. This entry comes from a study of blood T cell repertoires in COVID-19. About the study: The United States, Italy and Spain supplied acute and convalescent COVID-19 samples. T cells, B-cell-depleted T cells, or PBMCs supplied cDNA or gDNA.

In the original analysis: Reference gene primer amplification gave nucleated cell count estimates. Repertoires were generated with immunoSEQ multiplex PCR, while TCRdb's copy carries only in-frame clones and drops some. V and J calls and clone size are as listed in that table; D and trimming were resolved from the DNA. The table lists 40,000 to 55,000 clones, roughly 90% of them singletons. From germline, CDR1 is LNHDA and CDR2 SQIVND (reference sequence). Losses at the gene ends were 4 bases for V and 0 bases for J; bases not matched to a gene: 7. CDR3 length: 16 residues. The clonotype was recovered from a human donor in a cohort sampled during active COVID-19. Sequencing was carried out using peripheral blood. The V call is TRBV19, the J call TRBJ2-3, with TRBD2 matching over 7 bases. In DNA, the CDR3 is TGTGCCAGTAGTACCGGGCTAGCGGCAAGCACAGATACGCAGTATTTT. As protein: CASSTGLAASTDTQYF.